The clone carrying this TCR beta chain was seen a few times. The sample contains more than one DNA sequence encoding this CDR3. Using immunoSEQ multiplex PCR, the repertoire was profiled, and TCRdb retains in-frame clones only, with some absent. The sample lists tens of thousands of clones, around 86% occurring once. The CDR3 covers 15 residues. Trimming left V 3 bases short and J 2 bases short, with 14 bases between. Looked up from germline, CDR1 is SQVTM and CDR2 is ANQGSEA. This specimen comes from a study of OX40 agonist ivuxolimab in advanced cancers. Source: CD4+ or CD8+ T cells sorted from blood, taken in a trial of the OX40 agonist ivuxolimab. J is TRBJ1-3 and V is TRBV29-1; possibly TRBD1 for D (5 bases). This clonotype was sampled from an adult with an advanced solid tumor such as melanoma, head and neck, liver or kidney cancer. CDR3 in amino acids: CSVDSGSGAGNTIYF. The CDR3 coding sequence is TGCAGCGTTGACTCAGGGAGTGGGGCTGGAAACACCATATATTTT. The full variable domain, rest sourced from reference TRBV29-1 and TRBJ1-3, is SAVISQKPSRDICQRGTSLTIQCQVDSQVTMMFWYRQQPGQSLTLIATANQGSEATYESGFVIDKFPISRPNLTFSTLTVSNMSPEDSSIYLCSVDSGSGAGNTIYFGEGSWLTVV.